What follows are 4 T cell receptor beta chains derived from one specimen sequenced in a study of cytomegalovirus exposure and HLA in healthy donors. The PCR employed 60 Vbeta primers together with 13 Jbeta primers. Sequencing used immunoSEQ multiplex PCR; TCRdb keeps in-frame clones, though not all of them. The sample holds around 170,000 clones; 76% are singletons and the top ten take 2% to 3%. The sequenced material came from PBMCs. The receptors shown here come from a woman aged 30 to 39 in good health and CMV-seropositive.

This sequence joins TRBV13 and TRBJ2-5; 12 nucleotides match TRBD2. After removal of 3 bases from V and 1 base from J, the junction contained 6 bases not matched to a gene. This CDR3 is built from 17 residues. Germline V gene lookup returns CDR1 PRHDT and CDR2 FYEKMQ (reference sequence). The CDR3 DNA is TGTGCCAGCAGCTTGCGAGCACTAGCGGGGGGCCAAGAGACCCAGTACTTC. This codes for CASSLRALAGGQETQYF.

There are a few counts of this clone. The chain links TRBV6-1 to TRBJ2-5; 9 nucleotides agree with TRBD1. The CDR3 contains 14 residues. CDR1 is MNHNS, CDR2 SASEGT, per germline. J gave up 5 bases and V 4 bases, and 5 bases lay outside the gene matches. The CDR3 DNA reads as TGTGCCAGCAGTGGTGGGACAGGGTGGGAGACCCAGTACTTC. Its translation: CASSGGTGWETQYF.

J is TRBJ1-6 and V is TRBV19, with a tentative D call TRBD1 (5 bases). The length of the CDR3 is 15 residues. Deletions cut 1 base from V and 9 bases from J, with 13 bases between. CDR1 is LNHDA and CDR2 is SQIVND in the germline V gene (reference sequence). CDR3 in DNA: TGTGCCAGTAGTATAGCGGCAGGGAACCCTTCACCCCTCCACTTT. Protein sequence: CASSIAAGNPSPLHF.

The chain couples TRBV28 to TRBJ2-7; 7 nucleotides align to TRBD2. CDR1 and CDR2 from the germline V gene are MDHEN and SYDVKM. The CDR3 has 19 residues. The J segment lost 2 bases and the V segment lost 1 base, leaving 17 bases of the junction unmatched. The CDR3 here is CASSLSTVLAGRVTYEQYF. DNA of the CDR3: TGTGCCAGCAGTTTATCCACGGTACTGGCTGGGAGGGTTACCTACGAGCAGTACTTC.